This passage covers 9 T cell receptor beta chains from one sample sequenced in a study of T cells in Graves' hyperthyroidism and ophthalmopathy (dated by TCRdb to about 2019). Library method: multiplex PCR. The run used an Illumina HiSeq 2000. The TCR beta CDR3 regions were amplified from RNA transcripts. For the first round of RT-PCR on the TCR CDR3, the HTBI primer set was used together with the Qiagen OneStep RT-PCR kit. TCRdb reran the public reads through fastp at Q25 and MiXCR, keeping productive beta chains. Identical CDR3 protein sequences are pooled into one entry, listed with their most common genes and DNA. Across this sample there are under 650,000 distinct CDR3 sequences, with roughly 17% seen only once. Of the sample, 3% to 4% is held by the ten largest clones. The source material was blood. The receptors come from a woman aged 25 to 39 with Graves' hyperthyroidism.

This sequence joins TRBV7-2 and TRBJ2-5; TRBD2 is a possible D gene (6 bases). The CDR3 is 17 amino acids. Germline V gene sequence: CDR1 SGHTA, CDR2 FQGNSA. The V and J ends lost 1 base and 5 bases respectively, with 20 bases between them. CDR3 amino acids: CASSLGVSGRPQETQYF. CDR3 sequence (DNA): TGTGCCAGCAGCTTAGGAGTTAGCGGAAGACCCCAGGAGACCCAGTACTTC.

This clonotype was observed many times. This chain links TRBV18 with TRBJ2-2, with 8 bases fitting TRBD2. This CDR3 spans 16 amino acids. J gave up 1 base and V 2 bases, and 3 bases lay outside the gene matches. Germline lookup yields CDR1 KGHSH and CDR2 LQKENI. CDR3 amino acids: CASSPGLAWNTGELFF. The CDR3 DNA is TGTGCCAGCTCACCAGGACTAGCTTGGAACACCGGGGAGCTGTTTTTT.

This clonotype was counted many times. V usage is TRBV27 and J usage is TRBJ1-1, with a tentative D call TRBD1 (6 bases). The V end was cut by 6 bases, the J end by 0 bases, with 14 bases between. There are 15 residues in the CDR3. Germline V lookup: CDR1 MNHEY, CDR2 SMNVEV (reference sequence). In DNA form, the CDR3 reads TGTGCCAGCAGACTAATAGGGGGGTTGAACACTGAAGCTTTCTTT. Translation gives CASRLIGGLNTEAFF.

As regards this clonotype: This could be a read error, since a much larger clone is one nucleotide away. CDR3: CPSSSPTGPVDTEAFF. The CDR3 bases are TGTCCCAGCAGTTCTCCTACAGGGCCGGTGGACACTGAAGCTTTCTTT. This chain links TRBV28 with TRBJ1-1; maybe TRBD1 (6 bases). CDR1 is MDHEN and CDR2 is SYDVKM in the germline V gene. The CDR3 contains 16 residues.

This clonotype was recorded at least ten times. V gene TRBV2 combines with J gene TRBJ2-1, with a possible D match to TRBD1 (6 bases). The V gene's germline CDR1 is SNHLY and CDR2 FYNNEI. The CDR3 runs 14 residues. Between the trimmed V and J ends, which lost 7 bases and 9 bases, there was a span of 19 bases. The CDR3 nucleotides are TGTGCCAGCAATCGACAGGAGAGGTTCGGTGAGCAGTTCTTC. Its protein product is CASNRQERFGEQFF.

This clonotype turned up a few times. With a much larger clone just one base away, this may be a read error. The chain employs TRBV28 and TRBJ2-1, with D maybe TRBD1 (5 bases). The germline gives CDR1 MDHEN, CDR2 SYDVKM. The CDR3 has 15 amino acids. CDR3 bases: TGTGCCGGCAGTTCCAAAGGGGTGGGGTACAATGAGCAGTTCTTC. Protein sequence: CAGSSKGVGYNEQFF.

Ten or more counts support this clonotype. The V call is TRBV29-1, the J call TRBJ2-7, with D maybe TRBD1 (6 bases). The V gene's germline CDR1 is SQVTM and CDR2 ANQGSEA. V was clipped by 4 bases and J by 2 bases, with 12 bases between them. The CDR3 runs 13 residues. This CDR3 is CSVGTRQAYEQYF. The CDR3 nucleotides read TGCAGCGTTGGCACGAGACAGGCCTACGAGCAGTACTTC.

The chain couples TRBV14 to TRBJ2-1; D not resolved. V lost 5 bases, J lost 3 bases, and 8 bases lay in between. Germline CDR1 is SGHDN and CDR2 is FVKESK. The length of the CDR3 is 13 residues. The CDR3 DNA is TGTGCCAGCAGCTCGGGTTTCTACAATGAGCAGTTCTTC. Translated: CASSSGFYNEQFF.

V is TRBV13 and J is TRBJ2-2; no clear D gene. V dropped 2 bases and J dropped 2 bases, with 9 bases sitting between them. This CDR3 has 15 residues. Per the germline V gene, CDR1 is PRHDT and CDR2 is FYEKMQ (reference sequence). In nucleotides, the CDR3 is TGTGCCAGCAGCTTAACAGAAGTCAACACCGGGGAGCTGTTTTTT. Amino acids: CASSLTEVNTGELFF.